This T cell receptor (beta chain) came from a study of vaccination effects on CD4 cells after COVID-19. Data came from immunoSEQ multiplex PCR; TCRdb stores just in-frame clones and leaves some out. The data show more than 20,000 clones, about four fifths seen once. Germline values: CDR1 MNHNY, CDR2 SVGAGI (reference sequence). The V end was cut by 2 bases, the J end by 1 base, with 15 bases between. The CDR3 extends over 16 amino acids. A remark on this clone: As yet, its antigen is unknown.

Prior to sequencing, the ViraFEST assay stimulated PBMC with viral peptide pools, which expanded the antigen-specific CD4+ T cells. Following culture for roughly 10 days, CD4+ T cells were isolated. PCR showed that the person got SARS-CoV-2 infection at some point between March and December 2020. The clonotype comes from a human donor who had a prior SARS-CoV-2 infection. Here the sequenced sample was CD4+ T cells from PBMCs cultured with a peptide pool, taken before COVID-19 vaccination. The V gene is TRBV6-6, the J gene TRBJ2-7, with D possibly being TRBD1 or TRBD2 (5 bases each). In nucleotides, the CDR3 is TGTGCCAGCAGTTACCGGGGACGTCTGGTTTCCTACGAGCAGTACTTC. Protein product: CASSYRGRLVSYEQYF.